Below are 15 T cell receptor beta chains sequenced from a single sample in a study of chemoradiotherapy in HPV16-positive cancers. Clones were read by immunoSEQ multiplex PCR, and TCRdb kept only the in-frame ones, dropping some. The repertoire holds about 23,000 clones, with roughly 90% as singletons. The sample was blood, taken from a patient who underwent chemoradiotherapy. These receptor sequences come from a human donor with HPV-associated anogenital cancer.

This chain connects TRBV7-2 to TRBJ2-3; 10 bases are a match to TRBD2. The V and J ends lost 5 bases and 2 bases, in that order; junction bases with no gene match: 10. The CDR3 length is 17 residues. Germline CDR1 SGHTA, CDR2 FQGNSA. CDR3 protein: CASSDYSGGRFTDTQYF. CDR3 DNA: TGTGCCAGCAGCGATTATAGCGGGGGGCGTTTCACAGATACGCAGTATTTT.

The chain links TRBV6-1 to TRBJ2-3; D unclear. The CDR3 runs to 14 residues. Germline CDR1 reads MNHNS; CDR2 reads SASEGT. The V gene lost 3 bases and the J gene lost 1 base, with 8 bases spanning the gap. In DNA, the CDR3 is TGTGCCAGCAGTGAGCGGTGGGGCACAGATACGCAGTATTTT. As protein: CASSERWGTDTQYF.

This clone appeared a few times. The genes are TRBV7-6 and TRBJ1-3; no reliable D call. This CDR3 region has 16 residues. CDR1 SGHVS and CDR2 FNYEAQ come from the germline V gene. The V gene lost 2 bases and the J gene lost 0 bases, with 11 bases spanning the gap. For the CDR3, the DNA is TGTGCCAGCAGCTTATTGAGGGAGGGCTCTGGAAACACCATATATTTT. Its translation: CASSLLREGSGNTIYF.

The chain couples TRBV29-1 to TRBJ1-1; a possible D gene is TRBD1 (6 bases). Germline CDR1 reads SQVTM; CDR2 reads ANQGSEA. The V and J ends lost 0 bases and 7 bases respectively, with 12 bases between them. CDR3 length: 13 residues. The CDR3 DNA reads TGCAGCGTTGAAGAGATACAGGGTAGTGAAGCTTTCTTT. It yields the protein CSVEEIQGSEAFF.

The chain joins TRBV2 to TRBJ2-5; no clear D gene. CDR1 is SNHLY and CDR2 is FYNNEI in the germline V gene. The CDR3 loop spans 11 amino acids. The V end lost 6 bases, the J end lost 5 bases, and 7 bases lay between the germline ends. The CDR3 sequence is CASRAGETQYF. In nucleotides, the CDR3 is TGTGCCAGCAGGGCTGGGGAGACCCAGTACTTC.

The chain couples TRBV28 to TRBJ2-7; unclear D gene. This CDR3 is built from 12 residues. V lost 6 bases and J lost 3, with 9 bases in between. Germline CDR1 reads MDHEN; CDR2 reads SYDVKM. In DNA, the CDR3 is TGTGCCAGCAGCCCGACCGTCTACGAGCAGTACTTC. This encodes CASSPTVYEQYF.

The gene calls are TRBV27 and TRBJ2-1; a possible D gene is TRBD1 (6 bases). The CDR3 totals 14 residues. CDR1 is MNHEY and CDR2 is SMNVEV in the germline V gene (reference sequence). Trimming shortened V by 2 bases and J by 3 bases, and 8 bases separated the two germline ends. The CDR3 is CASSLAGVYNEQFF. The CDR3 region has the DNA TGTGCCAGCAGTTTAGCAGGGGTCTACAATGAGCAGTTCTTC.

As DNA, the CDR3 is TGCAGCGTCCTACAGGGGAGCGGGACTGAAGCTTTCTTT. It translates to CSVLQGSGTEAFF. V is TRBV29-1 and J is TRBJ1-1; 7 nucleotides agree with TRBD1. Germline lookup yields CDR1 SQVTM and CDR2 ANQGSEA. Trimming took 6 bases from V and 5 from J; bases not matched to a gene: 9. The CDR3 has 13 residues.

The gene calls are TRBV4-1 and TRBJ1-1; D call uncertain. CDR3 size: 14 residues. Trimming removed 1 base at V and 4 bases at J, with 10 bases between. CDR1 is MGHRA and CDR2 is YSYEKL in the germline V gene. CDR3 nucleotides: TGCGCCAGCAGCCAAGTTACGGGATCCACTGAAGCTTTCTTT. Translated: CASSQVTGSTEAFF.

The gene calls are TRBV5-1 and TRBJ1-1; tentative D call: TRBD1 (6 bases). The CDR3 sequence is 15 residues long. Trimming took 3 bases from V and 3 from J, leaving 15 bases between them. Germline CDR1 and CDR2: SGHRS and YFSETQ. CDR3 protein: CASSSSMGGYTEAFF. The DNA of the CDR3 is TGCGCCAGCAGCTCATCTATGGGGGGCTACACTGAAGCTTTCTTT.

Only one count was recorded for this clone. The genes are TRBV7-3 and TRBJ1-2; D gene unclear. Looked up from germline, CDR1 is SGHTA and CDR2 is FQGTGA. V gave up 5 bases and J gave up 2 bases, with 9 bases separating them. The length of the CDR3 is 13 residues. CDR3 sequence reads: CASSPDKNYGYTF. CDR3 in DNA: TGTGCCAGCAGCCCTGACAAAAACTATGGCTACACCTTC.

The gene calls are TRBV30 and TRBJ1-2; 11 bases line up with TRBD1. Germline V gene data show CDR1 as GTSNPN and CDR2 as SVGIG (reference sequence). V trimming: 3 bases; J trimming: 8 bases; junction bases outside the gene matches: 14. CDR3 length: 16 residues. The CDR3 DNA reads TGTGCCTGGAGCATAAGCTGGGACAGGGGGACTTGGGGCTACACCTTC. Encoded protein: CAWSISWDRGTWGYTF.

This chain connects TRBV5-1 to TRBJ2-1, with D uncertain. The V end was cut by 1 base, the J end by 4 bases, with 12 bases between. The CDR3 sequence is 15 residues long. Germline assignment: CDR1 SGHRS and CDR2 YFSETQ. Here the CDR3 DNA reads TGCGCCAGCAGCTTGCTCGGAAACTTATACAATGAGCAGTTCTTC. This gives the protein CASSLLGNLYNEQFF.

The chain uses TRBV11-3 and TRBJ2-1, with 9 nucleotides matching TRBD1. V dropped 3 bases and J dropped 5; count of bases not matched to a gene: 5. Germline CDR1 reads SGHNT; CDR2 reads YENEEA. The CDR3 is 15 residues long. The chain's CDR3 is CASSFSTGGNNEQFF. The CDR3 DNA is TGTGCCAGCAGCTTTTCGACAGGGGGTAACAATGAGCAGTTCTTC.

V gene TRBV7-9 combines with J gene TRBJ2-2; D gene uncertain. CDR3 length equals 17 residues. Germline CDR1 and CDR2: SEHNR and FQNEAQ (reference sequence). V gave up 1 base and J gave up 0 bases, with 12 bases separating them. The CDR3: CASSLVGGTANTGELFF. The DNA for the CDR3 is TGTGCCAGCAGCTTAGTTGGTGGCACGGCGAACACCGGGGAGCTGTTTTTT. The full variable domain, its missing parts supplied by reference TRBV7-9 and TRBJ2-2, is DTGVSQNPRHKITKRGQNVTFRCDPISEHNRLYWYRQTLGQGPEFLTYFQNEAQLEKSRLLSDRFSAERPKGSFSTLEIQRTEQGDSAMYLCASSLVGGTANTGELFFGEGSRLTVL.